The present T cell receptor beta chain was sequenced within a study of technical replicates of blood from a few donors. The CDR3 runs 13 residues. V was clipped by 3 bases and J by 9 bases, with 14 bases between them. Germline assignment: CDR1 SGHTA and CDR2 FQGNSA. Clones were read by immunoSEQ multiplex PCR, and TCRdb kept only the in-frame ones, dropping some. The sample consists of approximately 87,000 clones, 94% of them appearing once. The sequence derives from a human donor in good health. Input material: T cells isolated from PBMCs. This chain uses TRBV7-2 with TRBJ2-5, with D unclear. In DNA form, the CDR3 reads TGTGCCAGCAGCTTCGAAAGATACTCGGCCCAGTACTTC. Translating it yields CASSFERYSAQYF.